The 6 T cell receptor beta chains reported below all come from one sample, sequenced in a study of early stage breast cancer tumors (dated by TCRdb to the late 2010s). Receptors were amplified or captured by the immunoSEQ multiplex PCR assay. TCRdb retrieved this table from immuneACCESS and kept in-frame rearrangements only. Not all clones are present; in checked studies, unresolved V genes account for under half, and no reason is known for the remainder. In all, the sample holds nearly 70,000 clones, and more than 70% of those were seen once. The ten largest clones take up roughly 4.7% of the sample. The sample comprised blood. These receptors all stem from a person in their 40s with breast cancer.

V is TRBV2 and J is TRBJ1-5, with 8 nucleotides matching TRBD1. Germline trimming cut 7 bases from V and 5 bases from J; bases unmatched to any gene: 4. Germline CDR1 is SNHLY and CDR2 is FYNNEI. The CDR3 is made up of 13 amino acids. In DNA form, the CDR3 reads TGTGCCAGCACCGGACAGGGCGATCAGCCCCAGCATTTT. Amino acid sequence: CASTGQGDQPQHF. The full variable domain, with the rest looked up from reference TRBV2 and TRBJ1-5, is EPEVTQTPSHQVTQMGQEVILRCVPISNHLYFYWYRQILGQKVEFLVSFYNNEISEKSEIFDDQFSVERPDGSNFTLKIRSTKLEDSAMYFCASTGQGDQPQHFGDGTRLSIL.

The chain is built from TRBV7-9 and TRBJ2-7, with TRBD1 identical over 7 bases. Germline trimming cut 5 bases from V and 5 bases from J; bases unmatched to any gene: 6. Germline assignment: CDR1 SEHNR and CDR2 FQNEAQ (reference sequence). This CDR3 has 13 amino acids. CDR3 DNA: TGTGCCAGCAGCCCACAGGGGATCAACGAGCAGTACTTC. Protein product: CASSPQGINEQYF.

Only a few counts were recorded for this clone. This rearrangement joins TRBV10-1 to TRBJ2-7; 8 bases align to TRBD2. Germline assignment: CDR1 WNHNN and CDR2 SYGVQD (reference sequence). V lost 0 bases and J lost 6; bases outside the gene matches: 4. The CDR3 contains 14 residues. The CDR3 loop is CASSESSGTAEQYF. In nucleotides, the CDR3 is TGCGCCAGCAGTGAGTCTAGCGGGACGGCCGAGCAGTACTTC.

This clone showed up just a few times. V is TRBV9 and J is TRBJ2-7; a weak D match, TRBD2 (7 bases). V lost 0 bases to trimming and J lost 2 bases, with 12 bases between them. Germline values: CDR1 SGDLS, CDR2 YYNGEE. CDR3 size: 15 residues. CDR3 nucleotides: TGTGCCAGCAGCGTAGGGACAGCGGGAACCTACGAGCAGTACTTC. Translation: CASSVGTAGTYEQYF.

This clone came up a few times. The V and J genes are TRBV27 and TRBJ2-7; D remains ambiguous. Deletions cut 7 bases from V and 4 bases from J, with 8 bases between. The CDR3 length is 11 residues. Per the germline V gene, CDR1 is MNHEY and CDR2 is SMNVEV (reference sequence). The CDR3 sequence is CASTFTYEQYF. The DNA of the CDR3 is TGTGCCAGCACTTTCACTTACGAGCAGTACTTC.

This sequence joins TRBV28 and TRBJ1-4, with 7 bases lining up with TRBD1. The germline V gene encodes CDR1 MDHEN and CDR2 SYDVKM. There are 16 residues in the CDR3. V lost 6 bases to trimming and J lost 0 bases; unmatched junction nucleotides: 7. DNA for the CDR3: TGTGCCAGCAGCTCCCCAGGGGGATCAACTAATGAAAAACTGTTTTTT. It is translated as CASSSPGGSTNEKLFF.